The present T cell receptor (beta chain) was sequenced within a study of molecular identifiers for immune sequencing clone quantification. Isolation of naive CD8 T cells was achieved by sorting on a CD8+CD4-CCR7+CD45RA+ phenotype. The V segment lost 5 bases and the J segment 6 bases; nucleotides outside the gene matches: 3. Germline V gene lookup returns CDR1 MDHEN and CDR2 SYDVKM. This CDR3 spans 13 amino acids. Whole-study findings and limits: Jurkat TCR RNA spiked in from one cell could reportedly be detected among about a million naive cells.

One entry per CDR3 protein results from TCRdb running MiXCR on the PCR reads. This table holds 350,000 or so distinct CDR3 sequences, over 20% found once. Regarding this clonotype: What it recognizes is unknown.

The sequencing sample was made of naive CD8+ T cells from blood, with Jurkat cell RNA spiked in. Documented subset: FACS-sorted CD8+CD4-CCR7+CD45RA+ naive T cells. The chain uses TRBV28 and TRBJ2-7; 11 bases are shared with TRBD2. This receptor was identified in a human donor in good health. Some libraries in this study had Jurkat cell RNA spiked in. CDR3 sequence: CASSSLAGGEQYF. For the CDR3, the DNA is TGTGCCAGCAGTAGTCTAGCGGGAGGCGAGCAGTACTTC.